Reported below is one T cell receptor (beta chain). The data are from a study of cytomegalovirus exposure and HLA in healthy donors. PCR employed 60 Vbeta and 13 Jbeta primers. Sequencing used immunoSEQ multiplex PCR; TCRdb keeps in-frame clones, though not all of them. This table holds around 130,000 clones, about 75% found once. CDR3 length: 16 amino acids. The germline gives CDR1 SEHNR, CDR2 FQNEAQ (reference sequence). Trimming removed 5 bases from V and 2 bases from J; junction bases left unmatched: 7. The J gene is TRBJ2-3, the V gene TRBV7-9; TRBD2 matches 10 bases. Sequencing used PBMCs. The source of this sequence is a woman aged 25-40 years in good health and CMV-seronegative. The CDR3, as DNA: TGTGCCAGCAGCCCCGGGACTAGCGTTCTCACAGATACGCAGTATTTT. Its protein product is CASSPGTSVLTDTQYF. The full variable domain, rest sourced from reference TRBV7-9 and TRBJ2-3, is DTGVSQNPRHKITKRGQNVTFRCDPISEHNRLYWYRQTLGQGPEFLTYFQNEAQLEKSRLLSDRFSAERPKGSFSTLEIQRTEQGDSAMYLCASSPGTSVLTDTQYFGPGTRLTVL.